Sequencing of this T cell receptor (beta chain) was carried out in a study of CD8 T cells in ankylosing spondylitis. Germline assignment: CDR1 MNHEY and CDR2 SVGAGI. This CDR3 is 15 amino acids long. V trimming: 4 bases; J trimming: 1 base; junction bases outside the gene matches: 5. Quantitative 5'-RACE with molecular barcodes generated TCR beta libraries. MiXCR was run by TCRdb on the 5' RACE reads, yielding one entry per CDR3 protein. The sample lists 150,000 or so distinct CDR3 sequences, around a tenth occurring once. In its sample, this clonotype was seen once. Its antigen remains unknown. Broader study findings: What seemed typical of ankylosing spondylitis blood was a TCR beta motif built from roughly 8 highly homologous variants.

What was sequenced was blood, either unsorted or a sorted T cell fraction (not recorded which). This chain connects TRBV6-5 to TRBJ1-2; 8 nucleotides agree with TRBD1. The TCR was taken from a male donor with ankylosing spondylitis or in good health (not recorded which). In nucleotides, the CDR3 is TGTGCCAGCAGTTCCGAACAGGGGGTTAACTATGGCTACACCTTC. Translation: CASSSEQGVNYGYTF.